The entry below describes one T cell receptor beta chain. What it binds is not known. The CDR3 runs 17 residues. V trimming: 3 bases; J trimming: 2 bases; junction bases outside the gene matches: 11. Germline V gives CDR1 SQVTM, CDR2 ANQGSEA. The data originate from a study of siplizumab effects on memory and regulatory T cells. Findings of the study overall: The study found that mappable alloreactive CD4+ clones averaged roughly 69% Treg-derived with siplizumab and about 26% in controls. An assignable naive or memory phenotype was lacking in roughly 75-95% of proliferating CD4+ or CD8+ clones. The mapping of alloreactive clones to unstimulated subsets covered only a minor fraction of them.

Sequenced by immunoSEQ multiplex PCR; TCRdb stores in-frame clones only, minus some. In the table there are roughly 80,000 clones, around 90% of which are singletons. The material sequenced was Tregs sorted from blood. The TCR comes from a human donor in good health. The chain carries TRBV29-1 and TRBJ2-1; 9 nucleotides agree with TRBD2. DNA for the CDR3: TGCAGCGTTGATTCCTGGACCCCTAGCGGGGCCTACAATGAGCAGTTCTTC. Its protein product is CSVDSWTPSGAYNEQFF.